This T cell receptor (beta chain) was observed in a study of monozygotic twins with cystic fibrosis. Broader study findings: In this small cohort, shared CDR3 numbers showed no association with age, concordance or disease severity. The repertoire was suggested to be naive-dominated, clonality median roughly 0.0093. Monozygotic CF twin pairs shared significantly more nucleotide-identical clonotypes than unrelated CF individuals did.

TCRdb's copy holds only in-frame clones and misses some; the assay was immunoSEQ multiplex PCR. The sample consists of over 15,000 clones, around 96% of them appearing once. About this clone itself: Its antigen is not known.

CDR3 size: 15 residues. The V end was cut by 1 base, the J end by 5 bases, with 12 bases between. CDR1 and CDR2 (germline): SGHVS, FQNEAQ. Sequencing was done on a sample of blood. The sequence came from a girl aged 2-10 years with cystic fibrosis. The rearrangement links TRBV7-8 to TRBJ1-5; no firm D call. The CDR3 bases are TGTGCCAGCAGCTTAGTTGGTGGGAAGTATCAGCCCCAGCATTTT. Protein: CASSLVGGKYQPQHF.